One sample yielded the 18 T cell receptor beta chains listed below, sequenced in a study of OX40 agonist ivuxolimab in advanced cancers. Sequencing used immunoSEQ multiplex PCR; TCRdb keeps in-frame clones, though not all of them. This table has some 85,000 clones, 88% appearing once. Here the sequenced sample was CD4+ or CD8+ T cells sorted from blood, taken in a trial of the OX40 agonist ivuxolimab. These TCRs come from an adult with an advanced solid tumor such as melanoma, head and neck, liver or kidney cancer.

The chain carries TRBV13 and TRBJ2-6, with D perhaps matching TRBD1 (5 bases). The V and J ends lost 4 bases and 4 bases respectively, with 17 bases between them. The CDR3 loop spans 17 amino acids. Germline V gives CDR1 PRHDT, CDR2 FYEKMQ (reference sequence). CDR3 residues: CASSSYPRGVGANVLTF. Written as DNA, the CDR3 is TGTGCCAGCAGCTCCTACCCTAGGGGTGTAGGGGCCAACGTCCTGACTTTC.

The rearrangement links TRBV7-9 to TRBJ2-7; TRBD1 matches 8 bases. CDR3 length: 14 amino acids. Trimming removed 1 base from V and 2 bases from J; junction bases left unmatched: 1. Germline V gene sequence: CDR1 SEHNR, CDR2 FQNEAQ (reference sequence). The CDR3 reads CASSLGTGTYEQYF. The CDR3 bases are TGTGCCAGCAGCTTAGGGACAGGGACCTACGAGCAGTACTTC.

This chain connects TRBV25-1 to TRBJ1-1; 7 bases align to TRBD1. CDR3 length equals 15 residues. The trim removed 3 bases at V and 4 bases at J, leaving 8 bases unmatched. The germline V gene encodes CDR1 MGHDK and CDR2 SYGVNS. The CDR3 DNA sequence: TGTGCCAGCAGTGAGTATAATACAGGGGTCACTGAAGCTTTCTTT. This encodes CASSEYNTGVTEAFF.

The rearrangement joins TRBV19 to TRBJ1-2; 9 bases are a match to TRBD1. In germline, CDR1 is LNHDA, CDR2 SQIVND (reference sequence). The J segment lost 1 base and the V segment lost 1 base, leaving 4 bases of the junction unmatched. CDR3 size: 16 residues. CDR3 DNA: TGTGCCAGTAGTATAGTATCGACAGGGGGTAACTATGGCTACACCTTC. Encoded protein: CASSIVSTGGNYGYTF.

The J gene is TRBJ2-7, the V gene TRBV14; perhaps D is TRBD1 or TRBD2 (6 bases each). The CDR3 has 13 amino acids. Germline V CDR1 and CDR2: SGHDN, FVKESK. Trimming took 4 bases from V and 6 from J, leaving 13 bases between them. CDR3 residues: CASSPRGDTEQYF. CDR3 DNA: TGTGCCAGCAGCCCACGCGGGGACACCGAGCAGTACTTC.

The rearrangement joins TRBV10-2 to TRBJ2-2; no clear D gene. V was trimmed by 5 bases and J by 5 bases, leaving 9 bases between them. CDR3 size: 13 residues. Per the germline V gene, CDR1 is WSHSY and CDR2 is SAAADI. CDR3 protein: CASSPQWTGELFF. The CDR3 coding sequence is TGCGCCAGCAGTCCCCAGTGGACCGGGGAGCTGTTTTTT.

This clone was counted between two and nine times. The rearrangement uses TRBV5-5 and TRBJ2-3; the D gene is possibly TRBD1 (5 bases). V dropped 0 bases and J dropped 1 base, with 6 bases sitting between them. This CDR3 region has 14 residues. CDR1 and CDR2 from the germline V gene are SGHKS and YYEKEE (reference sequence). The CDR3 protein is CASSLVRGTDTQYF. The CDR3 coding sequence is TGTGCCAGCAGCTTGGTCAGGGGCACAGATACGCAGTATTTT.

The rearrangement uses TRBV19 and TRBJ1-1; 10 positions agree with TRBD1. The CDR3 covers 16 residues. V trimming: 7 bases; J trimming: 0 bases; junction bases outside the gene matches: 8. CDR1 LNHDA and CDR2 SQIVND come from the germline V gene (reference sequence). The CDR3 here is CASNKGTGVMNTEAFF. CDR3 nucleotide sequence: TGTGCCAGTAATAAGGGGACAGGGGTGATGAACACTGAAGCTTTCTTT.

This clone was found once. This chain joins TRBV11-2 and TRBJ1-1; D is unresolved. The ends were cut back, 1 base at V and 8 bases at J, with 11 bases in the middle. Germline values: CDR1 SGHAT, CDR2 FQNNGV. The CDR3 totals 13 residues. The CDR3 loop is CASSLAAAGEAFF. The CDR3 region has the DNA TGTGCCAGCAGCTTAGCGGCTGCAGGCGAAGCTTTCTTT. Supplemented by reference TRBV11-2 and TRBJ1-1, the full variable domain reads EAGVAQSPRYKIIEKRQSVAFWCNPISGHATLYWYQQILGQGPKLLIQFQNNGVVDDSQLPKDRFSAERLKGVDSTLKIQPAKLEDSAVYLCASSLAAAGEAFFGQGTRLTVV.

CDR3 DNA sequence: TGTGCCAGCAGCTTAGGACTAGCTACAGATACGCAGTATTTT. Encoded protein: CASSLGLATDTQYF. The V gene is TRBV7-8, the J gene TRBJ2-3; 7 nucleotides agree with TRBD2. The CDR3 runs to 14 residues. Germline CDR1 SGHVS, CDR2 FQNEAQ. The junction had 1 base not matched to a gene; V was cut back by 1 base and J by 3 bases.

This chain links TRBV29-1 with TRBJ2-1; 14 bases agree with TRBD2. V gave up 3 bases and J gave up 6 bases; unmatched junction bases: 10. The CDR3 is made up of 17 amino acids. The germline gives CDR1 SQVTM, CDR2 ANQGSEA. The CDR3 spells CSVEGGGLAGASNEQFF. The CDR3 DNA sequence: TGCAGCGTTGAGGGGGGGGGACTAGCGGGAGCTTCCAATGAGCAGTTCTTC.

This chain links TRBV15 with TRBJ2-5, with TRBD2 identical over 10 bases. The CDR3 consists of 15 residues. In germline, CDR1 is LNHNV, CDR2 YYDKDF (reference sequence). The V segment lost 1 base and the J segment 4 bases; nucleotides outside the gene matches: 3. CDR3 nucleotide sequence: TGTGCCACCAGCAGAGCAAGACTAGCGGGAGAGACCCAGTACTTC. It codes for CATSRARLAGETQYF.

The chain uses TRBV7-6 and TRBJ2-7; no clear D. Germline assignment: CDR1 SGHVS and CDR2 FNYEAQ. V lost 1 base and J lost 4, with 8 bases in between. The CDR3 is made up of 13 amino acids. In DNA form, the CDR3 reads TGTGCCAGCAGCTTAGACAGATTTTACGAGCAGTACTTC. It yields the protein CASSLDRFYEQYF.

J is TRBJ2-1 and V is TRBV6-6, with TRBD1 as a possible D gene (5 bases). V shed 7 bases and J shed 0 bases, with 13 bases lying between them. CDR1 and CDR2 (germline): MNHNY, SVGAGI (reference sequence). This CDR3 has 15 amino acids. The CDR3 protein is CASKGAQSSYNEQFF. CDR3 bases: TGTGCCAGCAAAGGGGCTCAGAGCTCCTACAATGAGCAGTTCTTC.

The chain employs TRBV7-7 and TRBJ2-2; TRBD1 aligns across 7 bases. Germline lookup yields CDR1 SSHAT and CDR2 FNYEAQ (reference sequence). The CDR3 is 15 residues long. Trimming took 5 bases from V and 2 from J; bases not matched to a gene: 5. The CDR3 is CASSPRTGNTGELFF. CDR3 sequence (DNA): TGTGCCAGCAGCCCGCGGACAGGCAACACCGGGGAGCTGTTTTTT.

CDR3 sequence: CASSSGRRETGELFF. In DNA form, the CDR3 reads TGCGCCAGCAGCTCTGGTAGGAGAGAAACCGGGGAGCTGTTTTTT. This chain uses TRBV5-1 with TRBJ2-2, with D hard to call. This CDR3 is built from 15 residues. Trimming stripped 3 bases from V and 5 bases from J, with 14 bases between. Germline-derived CDR1 and CDR2 are SGHRS and YFSETQ.

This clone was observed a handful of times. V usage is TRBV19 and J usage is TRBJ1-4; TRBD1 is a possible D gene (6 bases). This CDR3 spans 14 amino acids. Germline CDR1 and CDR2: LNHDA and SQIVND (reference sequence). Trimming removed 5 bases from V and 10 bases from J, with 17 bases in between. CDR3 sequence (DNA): TGTGCCAGTAGTGAACAGGGTACCGGCGGAAAACTGTTTTTT. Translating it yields CASSEQGTGGKLFF. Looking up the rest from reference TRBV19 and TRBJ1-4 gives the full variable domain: DGGITQSPKYLFRKEGQNVTLSCEQNLNHDAMYWYRQDPGQGLRLIYYSQIVNDFQKGDIAEGYSVSREKKESFPLTVTSAQKNPTAFYLCASSEQGTGGKLFFGSGTQLSVL.

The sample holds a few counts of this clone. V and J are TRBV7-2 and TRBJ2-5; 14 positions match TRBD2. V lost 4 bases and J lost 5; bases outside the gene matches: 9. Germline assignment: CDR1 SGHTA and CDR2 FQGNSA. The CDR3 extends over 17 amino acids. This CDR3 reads CASSSPGLAGVKETQYF. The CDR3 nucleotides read TGTGCCAGCAGCTCCCCGGGACTAGCGGGAGTAAAGGAGACCCAGTACTTC.